Below, 13 T cell receptor beta chains from the same sample are listed, as sequenced in a study of shared clonotypes between healthy human individuals. The table came from immunoSEQ multiplex PCR; TCRdb's copy has only in-frame clones and leaves some out. The sample holds 1.4 million to 1.5 million clones, 96% seen once. Sequenced input: naive CD4+ T cells sorted from blood. Subset specified: CD45RA+ positively selected. The receptors stem from a man between 25 and 39 years old in good health.

This rearrangement joins TRBV9 to TRBJ2-3; D ambiguous. CDR1 and CDR2 from the germline V gene are SGDLS and YYNGEE. The CDR3 extends over 13 amino acids. Trimming cost V 0 bases and J 4 bases, with 6 bases left between them. Here the CDR3 DNA reads TGTGCCAGCAGCGTAGGTCTGGCAGATACGCAGTATTTT. Its protein product is CASSVGLADTQYF.

This chain uses TRBV7-3 with TRBJ2-2, with 7 positions matching TRBD2. V was clipped by 1 base and J by 3 bases; unmatched bases: 5. Germline V CDR1 and CDR2: SGHTA, FQGTGA. The CDR3 is made up of 16 amino acids. The CDR3 DNA sequence: TGTGCCAGCAGCTTAAGGGGCGGGAGAGACACCGGGGAGCTGTTTTTT. This codes for CASSLRGGRDTGELFF.

This clone has more than one count but fewer than ten. CDR3 residues: CASSPMDRMNQPQHF. DNA for the CDR3: TGTGCCAGCAGCCCCATGGACAGGATGAATCAGCCCCAGCATTTT. The chain carries TRBV16 and TRBJ1-5; TRBD1 aligns across 7 bases. Germline CDR1 KGHSY, CDR2 FQNENV. The V gene end was trimmed by 4 bases and the J gene end by 4 bases; junction bases not matched to a gene: 7. The CDR3 has 15 amino acids.

The V call is TRBV9, the J call TRBJ1-5; 10 bases are shared with TRBD1. CDR1 and CDR2 from the germline V gene are SGDLS and YYNGEE. With V trimmed by 4 bases and J by 7 bases, 5 bases remained unmatched. This CDR3 comprises 14 residues. The DNA of the CDR3 is TGTGCCAGCAGCCCACGGACAGGGGGGCAGCCCCAGCATTTT. This codes for CASSPRTGGQPQHF.

J is TRBJ1-5 and V is TRBV14; D is possibly TRBD1 (5 bases). V dropped 6 bases and J dropped 1 base, with 16 bases sitting between them. The germline CDR1 and CDR2 sequences are SGHDN and FVKESK. The CDR3 is made up of 16 amino acids. The CDR3 here is CASRFTGARSNQPQHF. The CDR3 DNA reads TGTGCCAGCAGATTCACAGGAGCTAGGAGCAATCAGCCCCAGCATTTT.

The chain carries TRBV6-5 and TRBJ2-6; 9 nucleotides agree with TRBD1. CDR1 is MNHEY, CDR2 SVGAGI, per germline. After removal of 10 bases from V and 2 bases from J, the junction contained 3 bases not matched to a gene. The CDR3 is made up of 14 amino acids. In nucleotides, the CDR3 is TGTGCCATAGGGGACAGGGCTGGGGCCAACGTCCTGACTTTC. Its protein product is CAIGDRAGANVLTF.

This clone appeared a single time. The chain has TRBV7-9 and TRBJ2-4; 9 bases align to TRBD1. Germline values: CDR1 SEHNR, CDR2 FQNEAQ (reference sequence). CDR3 length: 16 residues. Unmatched junction bases numbered 7, after V lost 5 bases and J lost 2 bases. CDR3 DNA sequence: TGTGCCAGCAGCCACCTTGGGACAGGGACCAAAAACATTCAGTACTTC. It specifies CASSHLGTGTKNIQYF. The full variable domain, completed using reference TRBV7-9 and TRBJ2-4, is DTGVSQNPRHKITKRGQNVTFRCDPISEHNRLYWYRQTLGQGPEFLTYFQNEAQLEKSRLLSDRFSAERPKGSFSTLEIQRTEQGDSAMYLCASSHLGTGTKNIQYFGAGTRLSVL.

This clone is a singleton in its sample. This sequence joins TRBV29-1 and TRBJ2-7; perhaps TRBD1 as D (5 bases). The ends were cut back, 5 bases at V and 4 bases at J, with 12 bases in the middle. The CDR3 is 12 residues long. The germline V gene has CDR1 SQVTM and CDR2 ANQGSEA. The chain's CDR3 is CSVIDRLYEQYF. In DNA form, the CDR3 reads TGCAGCGTTATTGACAGACTTTACGAGCAGTACTTC.

This rearrangement joins TRBV27 to TRBJ1-5, with TRBD1 as a possible D gene (5 bases). The CDR3 contains 13 residues. Trimming pared 10 bases from V and 4 bases from J, leaving 14 bases between. Germline CDR1 reads MNHEY; CDR2 reads SMNVEV (reference sequence). The CDR3 DNA sequence: TGTGCCATCCCGGGCAGGGCGAATCAGCCCCAGCATTTT. It yields the protein CAIPGRANQPQHF.

This clone was observed once. The CDR3 loop is CASKRAGLNTGELFF. The CDR3, as DNA: TGTGCCAGCAAGAGAGCGGGTTTAAACACCGGGGAGCTGTTTTTT. The chain carries TRBV27 and TRBJ2-2, with D tentatively TRBD2 (6 bases). Germline V gives CDR1 MNHEY, CDR2 SMNVEV (reference sequence). This CDR3 has 15 residues. The V end was cut by 7 bases, the J end by 2 bases, with 14 bases between.

This clone was found once. The V gene is TRBV5-6, the J gene TRBJ2-3; the match to TRBD1 covers 7 bases. The CDR3 extends over 15 amino acids. The trim removed 5 bases at V and 8 bases at J, leaving 14 bases unmatched. CDR1 is SGHDT and CDR2 is YYEEEE in the germline V gene. The CDR3 DNA sequence: TGTGCCAGCAGTCGGGACAGTGGTTCATTGGGTACGCAGTATTTT. It yields the protein CASSRDSGSLGTQYF. The full variable domain, completed using reference TRBV5-6 and TRBJ2-3, is DAGVTQSPTHLIKTRGQQVTLRCSPKSGHDTVSWYQQALGQGPQFIFQYYEEEERQRGNFPDRFSGHQFPNYSSELNVNALLLGDSALYLCASSRDSGSLGTQYFGPGTRLTVL.

Remarks on this clone: This same CDR3 is encoded by further DNA sequences in the sample. The rearrangement uses TRBV6-5 and TRBJ2-7, with 8 bases identical to TRBD2. Per germline, CDR1 MNHEY and CDR2 SVGAGI. With V trimmed by 0 bases and J by 4 bases, 5 bases remained unmatched. The CDR3 runs to 15 residues. The CDR3: CASSYSSGRGYEQYF. In DNA form, the CDR3 reads TGTGCCAGCAGTTACTCGAGCGGGAGAGGATACGAGCAGTACTTC.

On this clone itself: The sample holds other DNA sequences that translate to the same CDR3. The rearrangement uses TRBV5-1 and TRBJ2-3; the D call may be TRBD1 or TRBD2 (6 bases each). There are 14 residues in the CDR3. Germline assignment: CDR1 SGHRS and CDR2 YFSETQ. V was clipped by 0 bases and J by 3 bases, with 8 bases between them. CDR3 loop: CASSLGGTTDTQYF. The DNA of the CDR3 is TGCGCCAGCAGCTTGGGCGGGACAACAGATACGCAGTATTTT.